These 22 T cell receptor beta chains share one sample of origin, sequenced in a study of T-cell reconstitution after alpha-beta-depleted transplantation in children. A library of TCRbeta sequences, prepared with unique molecular identifiers, was generated. TCRdb reprocessed the PCR reads via MiXCR and lists one record per CDR3 protein. The repertoire includes approximately 88,000 distinct CDR3 sequences, approximately 12% of them detected once, and roughly 14% sits in the top ten. The sample in question was PBMCs from the stem cell graft donor, obtained from the stem cell graft. These receptors came from a human donor who donated a stem cell graft to a child with inherited bone marrow failure.

V usage is TRBV5-1 and J usage is TRBJ2-3, with a weak D call TRBD2 (6 bases). CDR1 is SGHRS and CDR2 is YFSETQ in the germline V gene. This CDR3 has 13 residues. Trimming left V 0 bases short and J 5 bases short, with 7 bases between. This chain's CDR3 is CASSLGRGDTQYF. CDR3 DNA: TGCGCCAGCAGCTTGGGGCGGGGAGATACGCAGTATTTT.

V usage is TRBV5-4 and J usage is TRBJ1-6; D may be TRBD1 (5 bases). The length of the CDR3 is 15 residues. Germline assignment: CDR1 SGHNT and CDR2 YYREEE (reference sequence). With 0 bases removed from V and 8 bases from J, the gap between germline ends came to 12 bases. Here the CDR3 DNA reads TGTGCCAGCAGCTTGGAGCGGGGGGAGGATTCACCCCTCCACTTT. Translating gives CASSLERGEDSPLHF.

This clonotype showed up just once. The chain links TRBV7-3 to TRBJ2-7; 7 bases are shared with TRBD1. The germline CDR1 and CDR2 sequences are SGHTA and FQGTGA. Unmatched junction bases numbered 7, after V lost 5 bases and J lost 6 bases. CDR3 length: 13 amino acids. This CDR3 reads CASSTGQRGEQYF. The CDR3 DNA is TGTGCCAGCAGCACGGGACAGAGGGGCGAGCAGTACTTC.

This clonotype was observed at least ten times. The chain joins TRBV3-1 to TRBJ2-2; TRBD2 matches 8 bases. The CDR3 totals 18 residues. CDR1 and CDR2 (germline): LGHDT, YNNKEL (reference sequence). J was trimmed by 4 bases and V by 3 bases; bases with no gene match: 13. The CDR3 DNA reads as TGTGCCAGCAGCCATCTATCTAGCGGGCCACGGGGCACCGGGGAGCTGTTTTTT. Translation gives CASSHLSSGPRGTGELFF.

This clonotype occurred many times. The CDR3 sequence: CASSPGQNSYEQYF. In DNA, the CDR3 is TGCGCCAGCAGCCCGGGACAGAACTCCTACGAGCAGTACTTC. V is TRBV5-1 and J is TRBJ2-7; 7 nucleotides match TRBD1. Germline lookup yields CDR1 SGHRS and CDR2 YFSETQ. The V and J ends lost 4 bases and 0 bases, in that order; junction bases with no gene match: 4. This CDR3 spans 14 amino acids.

The V and J genes are TRBV24-1 and TRBJ2-6; D is unresolved. This CDR3 is built from 17 residues. Germline CDR1 reads KGHDR; CDR2 reads SFDVKD. V lost 5 bases and J 0 bases, leaving 13 bases between the germline ends. The CDR3 DNA sequence: TGTGCCACCAGTGTGGACCGAAGTTTCTCTGGGGCCAACGTCCTGACTTTC. This gives the protein CATSVDRSFSGANVLTF.

This clonotype was observed many times. The chain links TRBV28 to TRBJ2-1; 8 nucleotides match TRBD2. The CDR3 consists of 15 residues. The V gene's germline CDR1 is MDHEN and CDR2 SYDVKM. With 6 bases clipped from V and 3 bases from J, the junction kept 7 bases outside the gene matches. CDR3 loop: CASSTTSGNYNEQFF. The CDR3 DNA follows: TGTGCCAGCAGCACCACTAGCGGAAACTACAATGAGCAGTTCTTC.

This clonotype was observed a few times. The chain uses TRBV5-8 and TRBJ1-5; TRBD1 might be the D (5 bases). The germline CDR1 and CDR2 sequences are SGHTS and YDEGEE. CDR3 length: 15 residues. Trimming removed 2 bases from V and 0 bases from J, with 9 bases in between. The CDR3 here is CASSLGVDSNQPQHF. The CDR3 nucleotides read TGTGCCAGCAGCTTAGGGGTAGATAGCAATCAGCCCCAGCATTTT. Based on the CDR3 plus reference TRBV5-8 and TRBJ1-5, the full variable domain is EAGVTQSPTHLIKTRGQQATLRCSPISGHTSVYWYQQALGLGLQFLLWYDEGEERNRGNFPPRFSGRQFPNYSSELNVNALELEDSALYLCASSLGVDSNQPQHFGDGTRLSIL.

This clonotype was seen many times. The rearrangement links TRBV20-1 to TRBJ1-1; 7 bases agree with TRBD1. This CDR3 has 12 amino acids. Germline CDR1 reads DFQATT; CDR2 reads SNEGSKA (reference sequence). V lost 3 bases, J lost 7 bases, and 5 bases stayed unmatched. The chain's CDR3 is CSASGGTDEAFF. Here the CDR3 DNA reads TGCAGTGCTAGTGGAGGGACAGATGAAGCTTTCTTT.

The J gene is TRBJ2-7, the V gene TRBV7-2, with TRBD1 identical over 7 bases. This CDR3 has 12 amino acids. CDR1 and CDR2 from the germline V gene are SGHTA and FQGNSA. J lost 4 bases, V lost 5 bases, and 2 bases had no gene match. The CDR3 loop is CASSKQGYEQYF. CDR3 coding DNA: TGTGCCAGCAGCAAACAGGGGTACGAGCAGTACTTC.

This clonotype came up many times. The chain has TRBV5-1 and TRBJ1-2; tentative D call: TRBD1 (5 bases). The CDR3 spans 13 residues. Per germline, CDR1 SGHRS and CDR2 YFSETQ. V shed 1 base and J shed 6 bases, with 10 bases lying between them. The CDR3 loop reads CASSLIGAHGYTF. CDR3 DNA sequence: TGCGCCAGCAGCTTGATAGGGGCGCATGGCTACACCTTC.

V usage is TRBV7-2 and J usage is TRBJ2-7; 9 bases agree with TRBD2. This CDR3 has 15 amino acids. CDR1 SGHTA and CDR2 FQGNSA come from the germline V gene. The V segment lost 0 bases and the J segment 6 bases; nucleotides outside the gene matches: 6. CDR3 loop: CASSLAASGVPEQYF. CDR3 DNA: TGTGCCAGCAGCTTAGCGGCTAGCGGGGTCCCCGAGCAGTACTTC.

Many counts were recorded for this clonotype. The chain links TRBV5-1 to TRBJ1-2; 8 nucleotides align to TRBD1. Per the germline V gene, CDR1 is SGHRS and CDR2 is YFSETQ. The CDR3 contains 17 residues. The J segment lost 4 bases and the V segment lost 0 bases, leaving 11 bases of the junction unmatched. The CDR3 here is CASSLDSQGAQGYGYTF. The CDR3 DNA is TGCGCCAGCAGCTTGGATAGCCAGGGGGCGCAGGGCTATGGCTACACCTTC.

This clonotype was recorded at least ten times. The chain uses TRBV25-1 and TRBJ1-2, with no clear D. The CDR3 has 13 residues. Germline CDR1 is MGHDK and CDR2 is SYGVNS. Trimming left V 1 base short and J 6 bases short, with 9 bases between. The CDR3 is CASSESGRDGYTF. CDR3 DNA: TGTGCCAGCAGTGAATCTGGGAGGGATGGCTACACCTTC.

Many counts were recorded for this clonotype. This chain uses TRBV10-3 with TRBJ2-7; TRBD2 is a possible D gene (6 bases). This CDR3 region has 15 residues. The germline V and J ends were trimmed by 2 bases and 4 bases, with 15 bases remaining between them. Germline loops: CDR1 ENHRY, CDR2 SYGVKD. The chain's CDR3 is CAISEAGVRGYEQYF. Here the CDR3 DNA reads TGTGCCATCAGTGAGGCTGGGGTACGGGGGTACGAGCAGTACTTC.

This clonotype showed up just a few times. The chain couples TRBV4-1 to TRBJ2-7, with D maybe TRBD2 (6 bases). With 3 bases removed from V and 5 bases from J, the gap between germline ends came to 14 bases. CDR1 MGHRA and CDR2 YSYEKL come from the germline V gene. CDR3 length: 14 residues. The CDR3 region has the DNA TGCGCCAGCAGCCAGGGACCGGGGGATAACGAGCAGTACTTC. Protein product: CASSQGPGDNEQYF.

Many counts were recorded for this clonotype. The chain carries TRBV7-3 and TRBJ2-1; 9 bases map to TRBD2. Looked up from germline, CDR1 is SGHTA and CDR2 is FQGTGA. This CDR3 contains 15 residues. Trimming removed 3 bases from V and 4 bases from J; junction bases left unmatched: 4. CDR3 residues: CASSFRLAGYNEQFF. CDR3 DNA sequence: TGTGCCAGCAGCTTTAGGCTAGCGGGATACAATGAGCAGTTCTTC.

The chain has TRBV5-5 and TRBJ1-1; D not resolved. Germline values: CDR1 SGHKS, CDR2 YYEKEE (reference sequence). The CDR3 loop spans 13 amino acids. Trimming stripped 1 base from V and 4 bases from J, with 8 bases between. The CDR3, as DNA: TGTGCCAGCAGCTTGTTTGGTAGCACTGAAGCTTTCTTT. This encodes CASSLFGSTEAFF.

This clonotype was seen once. This sequence joins TRBV20-1 and TRBJ1-4, with TRBD1 matching over 8 bases. With V trimmed by 3 bases and J by 5 bases, 11 bases remained unmatched. The CDR3 runs 16 residues. Germline V gene lookup returns CDR1 DFQATT and CDR2 SNEGSKA (reference sequence). CDR3: CSASGQGAGRNEKLFF. The CDR3 coding sequence is TGCAGTGCTAGTGGGCAGGGGGCGGGTCGGAATGAAAAACTGTTTTTT.

This clonotype was counted many times. The chain joins TRBV7-8 to TRBJ2-7; 10 bases fit TRBD1. The CDR3 contains 16 residues. J lost 0 bases, V lost 5 bases, and 7 bases had no gene match. Germline CDR1 reads SGHVS; CDR2 reads FQNEAQ. This CDR3 reads CASSLPGQGSSYEQYF. The CDR3 coding sequence is TGTGCCAGCAGCCTACCGGGACAGGGGAGCTCCTACGAGCAGTACTTC.

The sample holds many counts of this clonotype. The J gene is TRBJ2-1, the V gene TRBV20-1, with 8 positions matching TRBD2. Germline V gives CDR1 DFQATT, CDR2 SNEGSKA (reference sequence). V shed 3 bases, J shed 6 bases, and the junction held 13 bases outside the gene matches. The CDR3 extends over 16 amino acids. CDR3 sequence: CSASIPRGAGGNEQFF. In DNA form, the CDR3 reads TGCAGTGCTAGTATTCCCCGGGGGGCGGGGGGCAATGAGCAGTTCTTC.

This clonotype was found once. The rearrangement links TRBV20-1 to TRBJ1-4; D not certain. CDR3 length: 14 amino acids. From germline, CDR1 is DFQATT and CDR2 SNEGSKA (reference sequence). The V gene lost 7 bases and the J gene lost 2 bases, with 14 bases spanning the gap. For the CDR3, the DNA is TGCAGTGGACATGATCCTGGCACTAATGAAAAACTGTTTTTT. It yields the protein CSGHDPGTNEKLFF.